The 5 T cell receptor beta chains below come from one sample, sequenced in a study of blood T cell repertoires in COVID-19. TCRdb's table, derived via immunoSEQ multiplex PCR, lists solely in-frame clones and lacks some. This sample carries about 230,000 clones, 86% of them seen once, and the ten largest clones take over 3%. Sequenced input: PBMCs or T cells enriched from blood (not recorded which). Receptors originate from a woman aged 50 to 60 in a cohort exposed to, infected with or recovered from COVID-19 (not recorded which).

DNA for the CDR3: TGTGCCAGCAGCCGAAACAGGGACACTGAAGCTTTCTTT. As protein: CASSRNRDTEAFF. The V call is TRBV14, the J call TRBJ1-1; tentative D call: TRBD1 (6 bases). Trimming stripped 4 bases from V and 3 bases from J, with 9 bases between. Germline CDR1 SGHDN, CDR2 FVKESK. The CDR3 has 13 residues.

The rearrangement links TRBV24-1 to TRBJ2-5; 9 nucleotides agree with TRBD1. The CDR3 consists of 13 residues. Germline CDR1 KGHDR, CDR2 SFDVKD. Trimming at V came to 9 bases and at J to 3 bases, leaving 4 bases not matched to a gene. CDR3 nucleotides: TGTGCCACCGCAACAGGGGGCGAAGAGACCCAGTACTTC. Translation gives CATATGGEETQYF.

The chain uses TRBV4-3 and TRBJ1-2; D gene ambiguous. V lost 0 bases and J 7 bases, leaving 18 bases between the germline ends. CDR1 and CDR2 from the germline V gene are LGHNA and YSLEER. The CDR3 covers 16 residues. CDR3 coding DNA: TGCGCCAGCAGCCAAGACAGACGGGAAGGGAAAGGTGGCTACACCTTC. Its protein is CASSQDRREGKGGYTF.

This clone was counted a few times. The chain links TRBV5-1 to TRBJ2-7; D is perhaps TRBD1 (6 bases). The CDR3 length is 16 residues. Between the trimmed V and J ends, which lost 3 bases and 5 bases, there was a span of 21 bases. Per germline, CDR1 SGHRS and CDR2 YFSETQ. DNA of the CDR3: TGCGCCAGCAGCTCCGGCGGGTCAGGGGTTCTCCACGAGCAGTACTTC. This gives the protein CASSSGGSGVLHEQYF.

The chain joins TRBV2 to TRBJ2-2, with TRBD2 as a possible D gene (5 bases). V shed 3 bases and J shed 5 bases, with 13 bases lying between them. The CDR3 runs 15 residues. Germline CDR1 and CDR2: SNHLY and FYNNEI. CDR3 loop: CASSDRLSGTGELFF. The DNA for the CDR3 is TGTGCCAGCAGTGATAGGTTGTCGGGAACCGGGGAGCTGTTTTTT.